The present entry profiles one T cell receptor beta chain with its context. CDR3 length: 11 amino acids. V was shortened by 3 bases and J by 6 bases, with 3 bases between the two germline ends. From germline, CDR1 is MNHNS and CDR2 SASEGT. Only in-frame clones appear in the TCRdb table, and some are missing; sequencing was by immunoSEQ multiplex PCR. The sample holds 30,000 to 35,000 clones; 69% are singletons and the top ten take around 30%. This sample was taken from a study of cytotoxic CD8 clonotypes in ibrutinib-treated CLL. Study details: Mean values per sample were 250,000 to 300,000 productive templates and tens of thousands of productive rearrangements.

The TCR sequence derives from a human donor with chronic lymphocytic leukemia. The sequencing here drew on PBMCs, taken before ibrutinib treatment. This rearrangement joins TRBV6-1 to TRBJ2-1; D is undetermined. The CDR3 DNA reads as TGTGCCAGCAGTGACATCAATGAGCAGTTCTTC. It translates to CASSDINEQFF.